This TCR beta chain was documented in a study of regulatory T cells in long-lasting Graves disease. Study summary: Those Graves' patients who were newly diagnosed had been on antithyroid drugs under 3 months. Study results and caveats: TRBV28, TRBJ1-2 and TRBJ2-5 were favored in persistent disease. Graves' patients with persistent disease showed TCR diversity lower than patients newly diagnosed.

Time point in this sample: newly diagnosed GD, antithyroid drugs for less than 3 months. Making the TCR library involved RNA that had been extracted from PBMCs. This clonotype was seen many times. Its antigen remains unidentified. The CDR3 spans 14 residues. Germline V gene sequence: CDR1 LGHDT, CDR2 YNNKEL (reference sequence). Trimming took 4 bases from V and 4 from J, leaving 13 bases between them. Libraries of TCR beta came from iRepertoire HTBI primers plus Arm-PCR of CDR3 regions. Each CDR3 protein is one row after TCRdb ran MiXCR on the multiplex PCR reads. The sample has about 220,000 distinct CDR3 sequences; roughly a fifth are singletons. These same records also appear under a second study, on T cells in Graves' hyperthyroidism and ophthalmopathy. That work states: Investigators excluded patients with uncontrolled infection, other autoimmune disease, pregnancy or lactation.

The receptor's source is a woman aged 30 to 39 with Graves disease. The specimen was peripheral blood mononuclear cells (PBMCs), collected at new diagnosis, from a patient treated with antithyroid drugs. This chain connects TRBV3-1 to TRBJ1-2; TRBD1 might be the D (6 bases). The CDR3 nucleotides are TGTGCCAGCAGCCCTTGGGGGGGGGCCTATGGCTACACCTTC. Translated, it gives CASSPWGGAYGYTF.